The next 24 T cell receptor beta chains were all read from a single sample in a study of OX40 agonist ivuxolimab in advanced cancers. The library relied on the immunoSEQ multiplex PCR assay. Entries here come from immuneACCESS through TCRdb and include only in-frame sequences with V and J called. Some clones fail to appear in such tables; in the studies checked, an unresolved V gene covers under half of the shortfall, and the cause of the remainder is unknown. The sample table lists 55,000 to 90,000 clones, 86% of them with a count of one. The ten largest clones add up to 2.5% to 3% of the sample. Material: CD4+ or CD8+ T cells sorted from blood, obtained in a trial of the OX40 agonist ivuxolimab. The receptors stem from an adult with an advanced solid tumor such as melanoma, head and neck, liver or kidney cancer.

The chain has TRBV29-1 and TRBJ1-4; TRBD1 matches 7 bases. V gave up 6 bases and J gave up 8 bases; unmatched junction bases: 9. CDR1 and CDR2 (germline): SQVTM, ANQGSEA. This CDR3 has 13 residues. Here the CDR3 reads CSVGTVGAEKLFF. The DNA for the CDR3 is TGCAGCGTCGGGACAGTCGGGGCGGAAAAACTGTTTTTT.

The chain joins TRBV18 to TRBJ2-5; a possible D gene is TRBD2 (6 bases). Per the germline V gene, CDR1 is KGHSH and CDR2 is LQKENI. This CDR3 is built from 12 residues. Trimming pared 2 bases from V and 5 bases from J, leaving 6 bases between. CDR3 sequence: CASSPGRETQYF. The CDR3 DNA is TGTGCCAGCTCACCAGGGAGGGAGACCCAGTACTTC.

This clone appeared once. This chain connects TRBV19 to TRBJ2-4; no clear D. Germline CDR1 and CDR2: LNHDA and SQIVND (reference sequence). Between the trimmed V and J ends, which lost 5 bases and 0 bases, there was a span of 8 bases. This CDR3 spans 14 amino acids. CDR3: CASSVIIAKNIQYF. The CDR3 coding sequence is TGTGCCAGTAGTGTTATCATAGCCAAAAACATTCAGTACTTC.

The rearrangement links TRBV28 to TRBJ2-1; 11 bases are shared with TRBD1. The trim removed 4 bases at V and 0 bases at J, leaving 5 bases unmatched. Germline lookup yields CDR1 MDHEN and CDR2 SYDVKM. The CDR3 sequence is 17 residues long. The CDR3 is CASSSRTGGSSYNEQFF. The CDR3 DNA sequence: TGTGCCAGCAGTTCGCGGACAGGGGGCAGCTCCTACAATGAGCAGTTCTTC.

The CDR3 DNA is TGTGCCAGCAGCTTTCATCGCGGCCGCACAGATACGCAGTATTTT. It specifies CASSFHRGRTDTQYF. The V call is TRBV7-8, the J call TRBJ2-3; D remains ambiguous. Trimming removed 3 bases at V and 1 base at J, with 11 bases between. CDR1 SGHVS and CDR2 FQNEAQ come from the germline V gene. The CDR3 consists of 15 residues.

In DNA form, the CDR3 reads TGTGCCAGCAGCCGGACGGCTAGATATATTACAGATACGCAGTATTTT. This translates into CASSRTARYITDTQYF. The J gene is TRBJ2-3, the V gene TRBV7-2; D is unclear. From germline, CDR1 is SGHTA and CDR2 FQGNSA. V lost 5 bases and J 3 bases, leaving 18 bases between the germline ends. The CDR3 has 16 amino acids.

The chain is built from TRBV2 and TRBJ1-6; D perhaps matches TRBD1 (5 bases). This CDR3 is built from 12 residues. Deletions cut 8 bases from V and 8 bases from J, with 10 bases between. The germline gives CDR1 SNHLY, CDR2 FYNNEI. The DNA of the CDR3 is TGTGCCAGCCGACAGAGTGATTCACCCCTCCACTTT. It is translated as CASRQSDSPLHF.

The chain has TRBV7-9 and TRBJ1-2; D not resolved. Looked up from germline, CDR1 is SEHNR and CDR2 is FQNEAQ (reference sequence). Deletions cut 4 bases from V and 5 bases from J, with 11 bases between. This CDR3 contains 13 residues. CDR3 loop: CASSSGGFYGYTF. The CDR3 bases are TGTGCCAGCAGCTCGGGAGGGTTTTATGGCTACACCTTC.

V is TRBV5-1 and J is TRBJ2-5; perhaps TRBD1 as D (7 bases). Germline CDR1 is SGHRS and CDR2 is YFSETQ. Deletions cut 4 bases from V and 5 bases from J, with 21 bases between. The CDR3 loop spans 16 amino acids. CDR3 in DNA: TGCGCCAGCAGCGTAAACAGGGGCGGAGGGTTGGAGACCCAGTACTTC. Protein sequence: CASSVNRGGGLETQYF.

The CDR3 region has the DNA TGTGCCAGCAGTGAAGCACGGCAGGGCCCTTTTTGGCCCCAGCATTTT. This translates into CASSEARQGPFWPQHF. This chain connects TRBV6-1 to TRBJ1-5; tentative D call: TRBD1 (5 bases). Germline V gene lookup returns CDR1 MNHNS and CDR2 SASEGT. The CDR3 is 16 amino acids. The ends were cut back, 0 bases at V and 9 bases at J, with 18 bases in the middle.

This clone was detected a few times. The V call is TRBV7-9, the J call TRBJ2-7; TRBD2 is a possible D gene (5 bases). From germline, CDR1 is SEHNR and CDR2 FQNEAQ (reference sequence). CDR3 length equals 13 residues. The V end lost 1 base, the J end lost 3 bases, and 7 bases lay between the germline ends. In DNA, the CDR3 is TGTGCCAGCAGCTTAGGGACTCGCTACGAGCAGTACTTC. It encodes CASSLGTRYEQYF.

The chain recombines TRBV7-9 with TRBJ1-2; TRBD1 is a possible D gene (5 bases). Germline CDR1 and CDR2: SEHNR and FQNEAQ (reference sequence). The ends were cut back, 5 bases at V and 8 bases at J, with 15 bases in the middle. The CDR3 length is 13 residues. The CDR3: CASSPMDKGGYTF. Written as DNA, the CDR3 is TGTGCCAGCAGCCCGATGGACAAAGGAGGCTACACCTTC.

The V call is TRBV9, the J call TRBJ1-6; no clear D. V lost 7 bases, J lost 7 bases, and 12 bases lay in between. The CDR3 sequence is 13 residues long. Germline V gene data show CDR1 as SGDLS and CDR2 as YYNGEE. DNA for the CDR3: TGTGCCAGCGCCGAGGGCATGAATTCACCCCTCCACTTT. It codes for CASAEGMNSPLHF.

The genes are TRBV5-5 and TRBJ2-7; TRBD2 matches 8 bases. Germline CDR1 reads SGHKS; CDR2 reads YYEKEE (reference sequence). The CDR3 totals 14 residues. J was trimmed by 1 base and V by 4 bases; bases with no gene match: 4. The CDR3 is CASSLRGGSYEQYF. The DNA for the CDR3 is TGTGCCAGCAGCCTCCGGGGGGGTTCCTACGAGCAGTACTTC.

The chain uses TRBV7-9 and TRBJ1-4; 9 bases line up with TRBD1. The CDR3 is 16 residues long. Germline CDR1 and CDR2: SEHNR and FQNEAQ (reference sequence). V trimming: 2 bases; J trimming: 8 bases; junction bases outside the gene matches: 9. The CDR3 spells CASSLSNRGLLEKLFF. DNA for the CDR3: TGTGCCAGCAGCTTAAGTAACAGGGGGCTTTTGGAAAAACTGTTTTTT.

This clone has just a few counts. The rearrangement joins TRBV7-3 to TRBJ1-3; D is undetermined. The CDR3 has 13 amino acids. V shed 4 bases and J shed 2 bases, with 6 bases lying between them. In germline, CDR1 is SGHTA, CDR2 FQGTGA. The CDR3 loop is CASSSAAGNTIYF. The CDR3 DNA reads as TGTGCCAGCAGCTCAGCCGCTGGAAACACCATATATTTT.

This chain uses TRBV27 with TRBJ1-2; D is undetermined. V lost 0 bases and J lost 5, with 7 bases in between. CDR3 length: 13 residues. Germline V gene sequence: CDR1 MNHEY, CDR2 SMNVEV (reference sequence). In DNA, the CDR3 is TGTGCCAGCAGTTTATCGCTAGGATATGGCTACACCTTC. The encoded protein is CASSLSLGYGYTF.

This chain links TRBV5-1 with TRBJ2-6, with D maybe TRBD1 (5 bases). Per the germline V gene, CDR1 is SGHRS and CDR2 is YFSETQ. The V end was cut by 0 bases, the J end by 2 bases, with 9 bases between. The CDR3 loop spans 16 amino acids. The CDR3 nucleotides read TGCGCCAGCAGCTTGGATCCAGGGACTGGGGCCAACGTCCTGACTTTC. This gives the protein CASSLDPGTGANVLTF.

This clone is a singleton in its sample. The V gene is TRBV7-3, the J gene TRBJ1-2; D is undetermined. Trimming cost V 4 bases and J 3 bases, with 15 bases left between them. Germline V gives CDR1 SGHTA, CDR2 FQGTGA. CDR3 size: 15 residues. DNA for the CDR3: TGTGCCAGCAGCTCCCAATCCCAGGATCACTATGGCTACACCTTC. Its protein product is CASSSQSQDHYGYTF.

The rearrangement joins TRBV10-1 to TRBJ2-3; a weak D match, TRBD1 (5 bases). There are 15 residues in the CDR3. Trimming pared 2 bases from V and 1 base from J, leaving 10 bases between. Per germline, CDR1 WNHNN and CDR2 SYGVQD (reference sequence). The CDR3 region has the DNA TGCGCCAGCAGTGAGCTGGTCAGGGGCACAGATACGCAGTATTTT. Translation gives CASSELVRGTDTQYF.

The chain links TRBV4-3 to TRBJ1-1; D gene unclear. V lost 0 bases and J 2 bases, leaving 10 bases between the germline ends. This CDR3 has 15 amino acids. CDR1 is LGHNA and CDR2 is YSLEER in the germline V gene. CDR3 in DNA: TGCGCCAGCAGCCAAGAAGCAAGGACCAACACTGAAGCTTTCTTT. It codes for CASSQEARTNTEAFF.

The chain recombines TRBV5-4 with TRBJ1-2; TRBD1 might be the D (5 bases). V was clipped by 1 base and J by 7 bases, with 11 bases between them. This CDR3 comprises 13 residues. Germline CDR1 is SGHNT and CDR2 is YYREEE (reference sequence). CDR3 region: CASSLTGARGYTF. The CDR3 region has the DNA TGTGCCAGCAGCTTGACAGGAGCTCGTGGCTACACCTTC.

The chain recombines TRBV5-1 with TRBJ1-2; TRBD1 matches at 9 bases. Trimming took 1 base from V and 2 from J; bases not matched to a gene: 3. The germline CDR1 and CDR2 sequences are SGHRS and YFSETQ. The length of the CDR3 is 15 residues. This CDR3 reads CASSLLQGANYGYTF. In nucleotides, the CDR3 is TGCGCCAGCAGCTTGCTACAGGGGGCGAACTATGGCTACACCTTC. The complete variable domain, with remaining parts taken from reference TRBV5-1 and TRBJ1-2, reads KAGVTQTPRYLIKTRGQQVTLSCSPISGHRSVSWYQQTPGQGLQFLFEYFSETQRNKGNFPGRFSGRQFSNSRSEMNVSTLELGDSALYLCASSLLQGANYGYTFGSGTRLTVV.

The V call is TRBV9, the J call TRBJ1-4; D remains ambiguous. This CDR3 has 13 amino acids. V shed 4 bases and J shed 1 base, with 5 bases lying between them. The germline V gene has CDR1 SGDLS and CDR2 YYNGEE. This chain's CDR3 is CASSRGTNEKLFF. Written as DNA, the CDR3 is TGTGCCAGCAGCCGGGGAACTAATGAAAAACTGTTTTTT.